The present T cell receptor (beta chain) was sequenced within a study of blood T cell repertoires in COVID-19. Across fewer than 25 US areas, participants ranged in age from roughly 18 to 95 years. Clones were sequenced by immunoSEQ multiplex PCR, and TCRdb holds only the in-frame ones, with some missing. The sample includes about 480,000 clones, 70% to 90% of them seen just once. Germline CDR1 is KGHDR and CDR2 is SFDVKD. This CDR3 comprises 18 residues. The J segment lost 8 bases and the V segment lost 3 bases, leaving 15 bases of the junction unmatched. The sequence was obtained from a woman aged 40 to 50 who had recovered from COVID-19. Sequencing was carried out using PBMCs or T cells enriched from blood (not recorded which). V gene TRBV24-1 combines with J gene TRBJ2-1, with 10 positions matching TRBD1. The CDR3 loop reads CATSDGVADRGRRDEQFF. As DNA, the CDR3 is TGTGCCACCAGTGATGGGGTTGCCGACAGGGGGCGACGGGATGAGCAGTTCTTC.